Listed here are 27 T cell receptor beta chains from one sample, sequenced in a study of beta chain features in type 1 diabetes. The entirety of the isolated RNA underwent reverse transcription, so expressed TCRB transcripts were sequenced. Libraries were prepared by immunoSEQ multiplex PCR; TCRdb keeps only in-frame clonotypes and omits some of them. The table lists roughly 450,000 clones, over 9.5% of them singletons, with approximately 0.045% in the top ten. Sequenced: naive CD4+ T cells from blood. These receptor sequences come from a woman aged 18-35 years in good health.

This clone was seen a few times. Other nucleotide sequences from this sample produce the same CDR3. The rearrangement links TRBV7-3 to TRBJ2-2; D gene uncertain. The CDR3 runs to 13 residues. Germline CDR1 is SGHTA and CDR2 is FQGTGA. V lost 0 bases to trimming and J lost 2 bases, with 1 base between them. CDR3 sequence (DNA): TGTGCCAGCAGCTTAACCAACACCGGGGAGCTGTTTTTT. Its translation is CASSLTNTGELFF.

The sample holds a few counts of this clone. This chain uses TRBV4-2 with TRBJ2-6, with D hard to call. Trimming shortened V by 1 base and J by 3 bases, and 4 bases separated the two germline ends. CDR3 length: 14 amino acids. The germline V gene encodes CDR1 LGHNA and CDR2 YNFKEQ. CDR3 DNA: TGTGCCAGCAGCCAAGTTGGTGGGGCCAACGTCCTGACTTTC. As protein: CASSQVGGANVLTF.

The chain employs TRBV2 and TRBJ1-1; D is uncertain. CDR3 size: 10 residues. Germline V gives CDR1 SNHLY, CDR2 FYNNEI. V shed 4 bases and J shed 7 bases, with 4 bases lying between them. The CDR3 nucleotides read TGTGCCAGCAGTGTGGATGAAGCTTTCTTT. Translation: CASSVDEAFF.

The chain uses TRBV5-4 and TRBJ2-5, with D perhaps matching TRBD2 (6 bases). Trimming shortened V by 4 bases and J by 3 bases, and 16 bases separated the two germline ends. Germline V gives CDR1 SGHNT, CDR2 YYREEE (reference sequence). This CDR3 has 15 residues. In DNA form, the CDR3 reads TGTGCCAGCAGCGACCCGCGGGGAGCCAAAGAGACCCAGTACTTC. This sequence encodes CASSDPRGAKETQYF.

This CDR3 is CASSFQGWNTGELFF. CDR3 nucleotides: TGTGCCAGCAGCTTTCAGGGGTGGAACACCGGGGAGCTGTTTTTT. This chain connects TRBV7-8 to TRBJ2-2; D is perhaps TRBD1 (6 bases). The germline gives CDR1 SGHVS, CDR2 FQNEAQ. V was pared by 3 bases and J by 1 base, with 9 bases between. CDR3 length: 15 amino acids. The complete variable domain, with remaining parts taken from reference TRBV7-8 and TRBJ2-2, reads GAGVSQSPRYKVAKRGQDVALRCDPISGHVSLFWYQQALGQGPEFLTYFQNEAQLDKSGLPSDRFFAERPEGSVSTLKIQRTQQEDSAVYLCASSFQGWNTGELFFGEGSRLTVL.

This clone was counted only a few times. The V call is TRBV7-9, the J call TRBJ2-1, with 9 bases identical to TRBD2. Germline values: CDR1 SEHNR, CDR2 FQNEAQ (reference sequence). CDR3 length: 18 residues. J gave up 2 bases and V 1 base, and 9 bases lay outside the gene matches. CDR3 DNA sequence: TGTGCCAGCAGCTTAGGTGATAGCGGGAGAAGTGCCTACAATGAGCAGTTCTTC. Residues: CASSLGDSGRSAYNEQFF.

V is TRBV7-2 and J is TRBJ2-4; 10 bases agree with TRBD2. Germline CDR1 reads SGHTA; CDR2 reads FQGNSA. The CDR3 runs to 16 residues. V was pared by 5 bases and J by 3 bases, with 7 bases of the junction left unmatched. The CDR3 nucleotides are TGTGCCAGCAGCCTTATAGCGGGGGGAGGCAAAAACATTCAGTACTTC. It yields the protein CASSLIAGGGKNIQYF.

The V call is TRBV18, the J call TRBJ1-1; no clear D. Germline V gene data show CDR1 as KGHSH and CDR2 as LQKENI. The CDR3 has 14 residues. The V gene lost 4 bases and the J gene lost 1 base, with 10 bases spanning the gap. CDR3 protein: CASSQDRTNTEAFF. The CDR3 nucleotides are TGTGCCAGCTCACAAGACCGGACGAACACTGAAGCTTTCTTT.

This clone occurred a few times. The rearrangement uses TRBV9 and TRBJ2-6; D may match TRBD1 or TRBD2 (5 bases each). The germline V and J ends were trimmed by 1 base and 2 bases, with 10 bases remaining between them. CDR1 is SGDLS, CDR2 YYNGEE, per germline. CDR3 length equals 16 residues. Here the CDR3 reads CASSVTGAAGANVLTF. In DNA, the CDR3 is TGTGCCAGCAGCGTAACCGGGGCCGCTGGGGCCAACGTCCTGACTTTC.

Ten or more counts support this clone. The V gene is TRBV9, the J gene TRBJ2-1, with 7 nucleotides matching TRBD1. The CDR3 covers 14 residues. Germline V gene sequence: CDR1 SGDLS, CDR2 YYNGEE. The trim removed 1 base at V and 10 bases at J, leaving 8 bases unmatched. CDR3 coding DNA: TGTGCCAGCAGCGTAATGCTACCGGGACAGGAGCAGTTCTTC. Amino acid sequence: CASSVMLPGQEQFF. Filled out from reference TRBV9 and TRBJ2-1, the complete variable domain reads DSGVTQTPKHLITATGQRVTLRCSPRSGDLSVYWYQQSLDQGLQFLIQYYNGEERAKGNILERFSAQQFPDLHSELNLSSLELGDSALYFCASSVMLPGQEQFFGPGTRLTVL.

This clone was detected a few times. V and J are TRBV25-1 and TRBJ1-4; D not resolved. Germline values: CDR1 MGHDK, CDR2 SYGVNS. V was clipped by 3 bases and J by 12 bases, with 17 bases between them. CDR3 length equals 14 residues. This chain's CDR3 is CASSDKLTQVELFF. In nucleotides, the CDR3 is TGTGCCAGCAGTGACAAGTTAACCCAGGTGGAACTGTTTTTT.

V is TRBV6-1 and J is TRBJ1-5, with TRBD1 matching over 7 bases. This CDR3 has 14 residues. In germline, CDR1 is MNHNS, CDR2 SASEGT. V was pared by 6 bases and J by 1 base, with 3 bases of the junction left unmatched. The CDR3 spells CASSRDSSNQPQHF. As DNA, the CDR3 is TGTGCCAGCAGCCGGGACAGCAGCAATCAGCCCCAGCATTTT.

This clone was picked up a small number of times. The chain has TRBV25-1 and TRBJ1-1; D not certain. Trimming stripped 5 bases from V and 6 bases from J, with 13 bases between. Germline-derived CDR1 and CDR2 are MGHDK and SYGVNS. This CDR3 has 13 residues. This chain's CDR3 is CASSSPGWAEAFF. The CDR3 DNA is TGTGCCAGCAGTTCGCCGGGTTGGGCTGAAGCTTTCTTT.

This clone turned up a few times. The chain is built from TRBV29-1 and TRBJ1-1, with 8 bases lining up with TRBD1. Germline V gene sequence: CDR1 SQVTM, CDR2 ANQGSEA. There are 14 residues in the CDR3. J was trimmed by 1 base and V by 4 bases; bases with no gene match: 5. CDR3 DNA sequence: TGCAGCGTTGGGGACAGGATTTCGAACACTGAAGCTTTCTTT. This encodes CSVGDRISNTEAFF.

The chain recombines TRBV4-2 with TRBJ1-6; D not resolved. This CDR3 is 16 amino acids long. CDR1 LGHNA and CDR2 YNFKEQ come from the germline V gene. Deletions cut 0 bases from V and 14 bases from J, with 20 bases between. In DNA, the CDR3 is TGTGCCAGCAGCCAAGACCAAGGCGGTTGGGAGAGTACCCTCCACTTT. Translation gives CASSQDQGGWESTLHF.

This chain uses TRBV4-1 with TRBJ1-6; 7 bases align to TRBD1. The trim removed 3 bases at V and 7 bases at J, leaving 6 bases unmatched. This CDR3 is 15 amino acids long. The germline CDR1 and CDR2 sequences are MGHRA and YSYEKL. CDR3 loop: CASSQGSGGNSPLHF. CDR3 in DNA: TGCGCCAGCAGCCAGGGATCAGGGGGGAATTCACCCCTCCACTTT.

This clone has more than one count but fewer than ten. The same CDR3 also results from other DNA sequences found in this sample. This rearrangement joins TRBV7-9 to TRBJ1-1; D is uncertain. The V gene's germline CDR1 is SEHNR and CDR2 FQNEAQ (reference sequence). The CDR3 extends over 13 amino acids. V lost 4 bases and J lost 1, with 7 bases in between. The CDR3 sequence is CASSSQENTEAFF. The CDR3 region has the DNA TGTGCCAGCAGCTCCCAAGAGAACACTGAAGCTTTCTTT.

Details on this clone: Other DNA variants within this sample encode the same CDR3. The chain links TRBV7-9 to TRBJ2-5; D may be TRBD1 (5 bases). The V gene lost 3 bases and the J gene lost 5 bases, with 10 bases spanning the gap. This CDR3 is 13 amino acids long. Per germline, CDR1 SEHNR and CDR2 FQNEAQ (reference sequence). CDR3 sequence (DNA): TGTGCCAGCAGCTTGTCAGGGTCCGAGACCCAGTACTTC. Amino acid sequence: CASSLSGSETQYF.

This clone was seen a handful of times. This sequence joins TRBV5-1 and TRBJ1-1; no firm D call. The germline V and J ends were trimmed by 0 bases and 1 base, with 7 bases remaining between them. This CDR3 is 14 amino acids long. CDR1 is SGHRS and CDR2 is YFSETQ in the germline V gene. In DNA, the CDR3 is TGCGCCAGCAGCTTGGCCCCGGGGAACACTGAAGCTTTCTTT. This gives the protein CASSLAPGNTEAFF. Supplemented by reference TRBV5-1 and TRBJ1-1, the full variable domain reads KAGVTQTPRYLIKTRGQQVTLSCSPISGHRSVSWYQQTPGQGLQFLFEYFSETQRNKGNFPGRFSGRQFSNSRSEMNVSTLELGDSALYLCASSLAPGNTEAFFGQGTRLTVV.

The chain employs TRBV13 and TRBJ2-5, with 15 positions matching TRBD2. The CDR3 spans 16 residues. V lost 4 bases to trimming and J lost 1 base; unmatched junction nucleotides: 1. CDR1 PRHDT and CDR2 FYEKMQ come from the germline V gene (reference sequence). The CDR3 DNA is TGTGCCAGCAGCTCGGGACTAGCGGGGGGCCAAGAGACCCAGTACTTC. Residues: CASSSGLAGGQETQYF.

The V and J genes are TRBV7-9 and TRBJ2-5; 8 bases are shared with TRBD2. Germline loops: CDR1 SEHNR, CDR2 FQNEAQ (reference sequence). The CDR3 loop spans 16 amino acids. V was pared by 2 bases and J by 0 bases, with 5 bases of the junction left unmatched. The CDR3 protein is CASSLRLAPNQETQYF. The CDR3 DNA reads as TGTGCCAGCAGCTTACGACTAGCGCCGAACCAAGAGACCCAGTACTTC. The whole variable domain, filled in from reference TRBV7-9 and TRBJ2-5, reads DTGVSQNPRHKITKRGQNVTFRCDPISEHNRLYWYRQTLGQGPEFLTYFQNEAQLEKSRLLSDRFSAERPKGSFSTLEIQRTEQGDSAMYLCASSLRLAPNQETQYFGPGTRLLVL.

In this sample, this clone turned up a few times. The rearrangement links TRBV4-1 to TRBJ1-4; TRBD1 matches 9 bases. Trimming cost V 2 bases and J 8 bases; bases outside gene matches: 3. Germline assignment: CDR1 MGHRA and CDR2 YSYEKL. The length of the CDR3 is 14 residues. CDR3 nucleotides: TGCGCCAGCAGCCAAAGGACAGGGGCGGAAAAACTGTTTTTT. Its protein product is CASSQRTGAEKLFF.

This clone was observed a few times. This chain uses TRBV4-3 with TRBJ2-5; no reliable D call. CDR1 is LGHNA, CDR2 YSLEER, per germline. The CDR3 has 16 amino acids. V was clipped by 1 base and J by 4 bases, with 16 bases between them. Written as DNA, the CDR3 is TGCGCCAGCAGCCAAGGTGCCGGGCTTGGAAGAGAGACCCAGTACTTC. This gives the protein CASSQGAGLGRETQYF.

This clone was picked up a small number of times. The same CDR3 also results from other DNA sequences found in this sample. The chain uses TRBV5-1 and TRBJ2-7; 12 bases fit TRBD2. J lost 3 bases, V lost 3 bases, and 1 base had no gene match. Germline CDR1 SGHRS, CDR2 YFSETQ. This CDR3 region has 14 residues. CDR3 region: CASSSTSGSYEQYF. The CDR3 nucleotides are TGCGCCAGCAGCTCGACTAGCGGGAGCTACGAGCAGTACTTC.

This clone has just a few counts. This CDR3 reads CASSQDARVYGYTF. CDR3 DNA sequence: TGCGCCAGCAGCCAAGATGCCAGGGTGTATGGCTACACCTTC. V and J are TRBV4-1 and TRBJ1-2; maybe TRBD1 (5 bases). Trimming removed 0 bases at V and 5 bases at J, with 10 bases between. The germline V gene has CDR1 MGHRA and CDR2 YSYEKL. The CDR3 loop spans 14 amino acids.

The gene calls are TRBV4-1 and TRBJ2-4; D is unclear. Germline V CDR1 and CDR2: MGHRA, YSYEKL. The CDR3 totals 14 residues. V was clipped by 1 base and J by 3 bases, with 7 bases between them. CDR3 nucleotides: TGCGCCAGCAGCCAAGCTGACCTCAAAAACATTCAGTACTTC. This encodes CASSQADLKNIQYF.

For this clone: This same CDR3 is encoded by further DNA sequences in the sample. The chain has TRBV2 and TRBJ1-2; no clear D. V was cut by 6 bases and J by 4 bases, with 9 bases left in between. This CDR3 spans 12 amino acids. Germline CDR1 SNHLY, CDR2 FYNNEI. The CDR3 sequence: CASRRTGYGYTF. CDR3 sequence (DNA): TGTGCCAGCAGGAGGACGGGCTATGGCTACACCTTC.